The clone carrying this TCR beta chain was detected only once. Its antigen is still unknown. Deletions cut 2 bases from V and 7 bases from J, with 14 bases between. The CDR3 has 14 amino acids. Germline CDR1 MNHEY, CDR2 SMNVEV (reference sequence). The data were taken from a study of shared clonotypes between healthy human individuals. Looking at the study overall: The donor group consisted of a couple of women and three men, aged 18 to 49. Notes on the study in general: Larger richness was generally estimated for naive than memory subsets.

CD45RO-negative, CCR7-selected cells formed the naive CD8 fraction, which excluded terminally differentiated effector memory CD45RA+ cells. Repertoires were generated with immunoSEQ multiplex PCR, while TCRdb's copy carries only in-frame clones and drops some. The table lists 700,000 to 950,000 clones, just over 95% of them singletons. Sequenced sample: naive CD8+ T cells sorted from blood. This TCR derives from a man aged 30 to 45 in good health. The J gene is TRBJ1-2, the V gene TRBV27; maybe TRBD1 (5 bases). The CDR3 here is CASSLGQGKVGYTF. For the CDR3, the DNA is TGTGCCAGCAGTTTAGGGCAGGGTAAGGTTGGCTACACCTTC.